The 21 T cell receptor beta chains given below trace back to one sample, sequenced in a study of identifying expanded T cells in peripheral blood. The protocol was immunoSEQ multiplex PCR, while the TCRdb copy is restricted to in-frame clones and leaves out a portion. The table has roughly 92,000 clones, around 90% seen once; the top ten hold over 15%. The sample comprised blood. The receptors originated from a person aged 18 to 75 in good health.

This rearrangement joins TRBV5-6 to TRBJ2-3; D is unresolved. The V end lost 1 base, the J end lost 2 bases, and 5 bases lay between the germline ends. The CDR3 runs 13 residues. Germline values: CDR1 SGHDT, CDR2 YYEEEE. This CDR3 reads CASSLIDTDTQYF. Here the CDR3 DNA reads TGTGCCAGCAGCTTGATAGACACAGATACGCAGTATTTT.

The V call is TRBV28, the J call TRBJ1-6; weak D call: TRBD1 (5 bases). CDR3 length equals 14 residues. Germline-derived CDR1 and CDR2 are MDHEN and SYDVKM. Trimming left V 10 bases short and J 6 bases short, with 16 bases between. The CDR3 loop is CATIPDSFNSPLHF. The CDR3 nucleotides are TGTGCCACCATCCCCGACAGTTTTAATTCACCCCTCCACTTT.

The chain has TRBV5-6 and TRBJ1-1; 8 bases are shared with TRBD1. Germline V gene sequence: CDR1 SGHDT, CDR2 YYEEEE. The CDR3 totals 15 residues. V lost 2 bases and J lost 1; bases outside the gene matches: 4. CDR3 bases: TGTGCCAGCAGCTTCAGGGACAGGTGGAACACTGAAGCTTTCTTT. It codes for CASSFRDRWNTEAFF.

The genes are TRBV18 and TRBJ1-2, with D unclear. The CDR3 runs 15 residues. Per germline, CDR1 KGHSH and CDR2 LQKENI. Trimming left V 3 bases short and J 4 bases short, with 15 bases between. DNA for the CDR3: TGTGCCAGCTCACCCTCCTCGGGCCAGAGCTATGGCTACACCTTC. The encoded protein is CASSPSSGQSYGYTF.

J is TRBJ2-7 and V is TRBV28, with D possibly being TRBD2 (5 bases). The CDR3 has 13 residues. The germline V gene encodes CDR1 MDHEN and CDR2 SYDVKM. V was cut by 3 bases and J by 3 bases, with 9 bases left in between. The CDR3 spells CASSFEEVYEQYF. In DNA form, the CDR3 reads TGTGCCAGCAGTTTTGAGGAGGTCTACGAGCAGTACTTC.

This chain links TRBV2 with TRBJ2-7, with D perhaps matching TRBD2 (5 bases). The CDR3 has 14 residues. V was trimmed by 4 bases and J by 3 bases, leaving 13 bases between them. In germline, CDR1 is SNHLY, CDR2 FYNNEI. The CDR3 DNA reads as TGTGCCAGCAGTGGGGAGTCACAATACTACGAGCAGTACTTC. Residues: CASSGESQYYEQYF.

The table lists this clone with a few counts. The chain carries TRBV5-5 and TRBJ1-1; D uncertain. The CDR3 is made up of 14 amino acids. The germline gives CDR1 SGHKS, CDR2 YYEKEE (reference sequence). Trimming left V 1 base short and J 3 bases short, with 10 bases between. For the CDR3, the DNA is TGTGCCAGCAGCTTGCCCTCACAGTACACTGAAGCTTTCTTT. It codes for CASSLPSQYTEAFF.

V gene TRBV27 combines with J gene TRBJ1-1; TRBD1 is a possible D gene (5 bases). The CDR3 covers 13 residues. Germline V CDR1 and CDR2: MNHEY, SMNVEV (reference sequence). Trimming left V 3 bases short and J 5 bases short, with 10 bases between. The CDR3 is CASSLGRRTEAFF. The CDR3 nucleotides are TGTGCCAGCAGTTTGGGACGGAGGACTGAAGCTTTCTTT.

The chain couples TRBV10-3 to TRBJ1-2, with 8 bases lining up with TRBD1. The CDR3 extends over 15 amino acids. Germline V gene sequence: CDR1 ENHRY, CDR2 SYGVKD. V shed 6 bases, J shed 5 bases, and the junction held 11 bases outside the gene matches. The CDR3 loop is CAISRTGLFLYGYTF. The CDR3 DNA reads as TGTGCCATCAGCCGGACAGGGTTGTTCTTGTATGGCTACACCTTC.

This clone was seen a single time. The rearrangement uses TRBV4-1 and TRBJ2-7; D perhaps matches TRBD1 (5 bases). The germline V gene has CDR1 MGHRA and CDR2 YSYEKL. This CDR3 is built from 15 residues. The V gene lost 4 bases and the J gene lost 0 bases, with 13 bases spanning the gap. CDR3 loop: CASSPSEQGSYEQYF. The CDR3, as DNA: TGCGCCAGCAGCCCGTCCGAGCAGGGCTCCTACGAGCAGTACTTC.

This chain connects TRBV18 to TRBJ2-1, with D possibly being TRBD1 (6 bases). The CDR3 runs 15 residues. Trimming removed 1 base from V and 4 bases from J, with 11 bases in between. Germline CDR1 KGHSH, CDR2 LQKENI. CDR3 DNA sequence: TGTGCCAGCTCACCACGTCAGGGGCTATACAATGAGCAGTTCTTC. Its protein is CASSPRQGLYNEQFF.

The chain couples TRBV6-5 to TRBJ2-5; tentatively, D is TRBD1 (6 bases). CDR1 and CDR2 (germline): MNHEY, SVGAGI. V lost 0 bases to trimming and J lost 7 bases, with 12 bases between them. The length of the CDR3 is 14 residues. The CDR3 nucleotides are TGTGCCAGCAGTTACTCGAAGGGGGTGGGGACCCAGTACTTC. As protein: CASSYSKGVGTQYF.

The chain joins TRBV7-9 to TRBJ2-1; TRBD2 agrees at 12 bases. Germline V lookup: CDR1 SEHNR, CDR2 FQNEAQ (reference sequence). The CDR3 is 15 amino acids. With V trimmed by 3 bases and J by 7 bases, 4 bases remained unmatched. CDR3 region: CASSLASGGVNEQFF. CDR3 in DNA: TGTGCCAGCAGCTTGGCTAGCGGGGGGGTAAATGAGCAGTTCTTC. Full variable domain (outside the CDR3, taken from reference TRBV7-9 and TRBJ2-1): DTGVSQNPRHKITKRGQNVTFRCDPISEHNRLYWYRQTLGQGPEFLTYFQNEAQLEKSRLLSDRFSAERPKGSFSTLEIQRTEQGDSAMYLCASSLASGGVNEQFFGPGTRLTVL.

The chain carries TRBV19 and TRBJ2-7; D remains unclear. Trimming stripped 4 bases from V and 3 bases from J, with 13 bases between. Germline CDR1 reads LNHDA; CDR2 reads SQIVND (reference sequence). CDR3 length: 14 amino acids. The CDR3, as DNA: TGTGCCAGTAGTAGTCCCACCGGTATCTACGAGCAGTACTTC. Encoded protein: CASSSPTGIYEQYF.

CDR3 sequence reads: CASRGTSGYEQYF. CDR3 coding DNA: TGTGCCAGCAGAGGGACATCGGGGTACGAGCAGTACTTC. The chain is built from TRBV28 and TRBJ2-7, with D possibly matching TRBD1 (6 bases). The germline V and J ends were trimmed by 6 bases and 4 bases, with 13 bases remaining between them. The CDR3 is made up of 13 amino acids. Germline V gene data show CDR1 as MDHEN and CDR2 as SYDVKM.

The chain employs TRBV2 and TRBJ1-1; 7 positions agree with TRBD1. CDR1 is SNHLY and CDR2 is FYNNEI in the germline V gene. This CDR3 spans 13 amino acids. V shed 8 bases and J 6 bases; nucleotides not matched to a gene: 9. The DNA of the CDR3 is TGTGCCAGCCTAAGAGGGGGCAGGGCTGAAGCTTTCTTT. Protein product: CASLRGGRAEAFF.

The chain combines TRBV28 with TRBJ1-1, with 8 bases fitting TRBD1. The CDR3 is 14 amino acids. Germline V gives CDR1 MDHEN, CDR2 SYDVKM. V lost 10 bases, J lost 0 bases, and 7 bases stayed unmatched. CDR3 coding DNA: TGTGCCACCCGGACAGGGATTGTGAACACTGAAGCTTTCTTT. It codes for CATRTGIVNTEAFF.

The chain carries TRBV5-4 and TRBJ1-4; TRBD1 aligns across 7 bases. The V and J ends lost 1 base and 3 bases, in that order; junction bases with no gene match: 3. This CDR3 has 15 residues. Germline CDR1 SGHNT, CDR2 YYREEE (reference sequence). DNA of the CDR3: TGTGCCAGCAGCTTGACCGGGACAGCTAATGAAAAACTGTTTTTT. This gives the protein CASSLTGTANEKLFF.

The J gene is TRBJ2-1, the V gene TRBV18; D is undetermined. The ends were cut back, 3 bases at V and 10 bases at J, with 13 bases in the middle. CDR3 length: 13 residues. Germline V gene lookup returns CDR1 KGHSH and CDR2 LQKENI. CDR3 protein: CASSPGSEREQFF. For the CDR3, the DNA is TGTGCCAGCTCACCTGGATCTGAGAGGGAGCAGTTCTTC.

This clone is a singleton in its sample. The chain uses TRBV18 and TRBJ2-1; 9 nucleotides match TRBD2. The ends lost 4 bases at V and 10 bases at J; junction bases unmatched: 17. Germline lookup yields CDR1 KGHSH and CDR2 LQKENI. There are 17 residues in the CDR3. The CDR3 here is CASSQRATSGALGEQFF. The CDR3 region has the DNA TGTGCCAGCTCACAGAGGGCGACTAGCGGAGCCTTGGGGGAGCAGTTCTTC.

The chain uses TRBV5-6 and TRBJ1-6; D unclear. Trimming pared 4 bases from V and 0 bases from J, leaving 8 bases between. This CDR3 has 15 amino acids. Germline V gene sequence: CDR1 SGHDT, CDR2 YYEEEE. CDR3 DNA sequence: TGTGCCAGCAGCCCAGAGAGCTCCTATAATTCACCCCTCCACTTT. It is translated as CASSPESSYNSPLHF.